The 28 T cell receptor beta chains below were found in one sample sequenced in a study of T cell responses to AZD1222 COVID-19 vaccine. Profiled with immunoSEQ multiplex PCR; TCRdb holds only in-frame clones, not every one. Here the sample spans tens of thousands of clones, 70% to 90% being singletons. The sequenced sample was peripheral blood, obtained on day 0 of AZD1222 vaccination. The receptors were gathered from an adult in good health.

CDR3 loop: CASSSNPRGRNEKLFF. In DNA form, the CDR3 reads TGTGCCAGCAGTTCGAATCCCAGGGGTCGAAATGAAAAACTGTTTTTT. The chain recombines TRBV27 with TRBJ1-4; a possible D gene is TRBD1 (6 bases). Germline V gene lookup returns CDR1 MNHEY and CDR2 SMNVEV (reference sequence). The V and J ends lost 4 bases and 5 bases respectively, with 17 bases between them. The CDR3 runs 16 residues.

The chain has TRBV12-5 and TRBJ2-1; D is ambiguous. This CDR3 spans 11 amino acids. Between the trimmed V and J ends, which lost 5 bases and 8 bases, there was a span of 7 bases. In germline, CDR1 is LGHNT, CDR2 FRNRAP. In nucleotides, the CDR3 is TGTGCTAGTGGTGAGCTCGATGAGCAGTTCTTC. It translates to CASGELDEQFF.

V gene TRBV27 combines with J gene TRBJ1-2; 8 bases line up with TRBD1. V gave up 3 bases and J gave up 8 bases; unmatched junction bases: 11. This CDR3 has 15 residues. Germline-derived CDR1 and CDR2 are MNHEY and SMNVEV (reference sequence). This CDR3 is CASSFVTGDVGGYTF. In DNA, the CDR3 is TGTGCCAGCAGTTTTGTGACAGGGGATGTTGGCGGCTACACCTTC.

This clone was detected a few times. The genes are TRBV5-1 and TRBJ2-7; the D gene is possibly TRBD2 (5 bases). The CDR3 sequence is 17 residues long. V was cut by 3 bases and J by 1 base, with 20 bases left in between. Germline V gene lookup returns CDR1 SGHRS and CDR2 YFSETQ. In DNA form, the CDR3 reads TGCGCCAGCAGCTCCGAATCTCGGGGAGTTGGATCCTACGAGCAGTACTTC. This translates into CASSSESRGVGSYEQYF.

The rearrangement links TRBV6-5 to TRBJ2-7; TRBD1 matches at 8 bases. Per the germline V gene, CDR1 is MNHEY and CDR2 is SVGAGI. The CDR3 extends over 15 amino acids. V lost 0 bases, J lost 2 bases, and 3 bases stayed unmatched. CDR3 nucleotides: TGTGCCAGCAGTTACTCATCAGGGGGCGCCTACGAGCAGTACTTC. Protein product: CASSYSSGGAYEQYF.

The V call is TRBV2, the J call TRBJ1-1; D gene uncertain. V was shortened by 0 bases and J by 10 bases, with 15 bases between the two germline ends. Germline assignment: CDR1 SNHLY and CDR2 FYNNEI. This CDR3 spans 14 amino acids. The CDR3 sequence is CASSEALGVRGAFF. The CDR3 DNA sequence: TGTGCCAGCAGTGAAGCGCTTGGGGTTCGGGGAGCTTTCTTT.

The CDR3 sequence is CASSQDRVAYEQYF. CDR3 DNA: TGCGCCAGCAGCCAAGACAGGGTGGCCTACGAGCAGTACTTC. This rearrangement joins TRBV4-3 to TRBJ2-7, with D maybe TRBD1 (5 bases). CDR3 length: 14 amino acids. Germline V lookup: CDR1 LGHNA, CDR2 YSLEER. V was pared by 0 bases and J by 2 bases, with 8 bases between.

The chain combines TRBV4-1 with TRBJ2-3; no clear D gene. CDR1 and CDR2 (germline): MGHRA, YSYEKL. The CDR3 is made up of 16 amino acids. V was pared by 0 bases and J by 4 bases, with 14 bases between. The CDR3 protein is CASSQEEPRSADTQYF. The DNA of the CDR3 is TGCGCCAGCAGCCAAGAAGAGCCCAGGTCCGCAGATACGCAGTATTTT.

The gene calls are TRBV11-2 and TRBJ2-3; TRBD1 matches at 10 bases. The ends lost 3 bases at V and 4 bases at J; junction bases unmatched: 10. The CDR3 runs to 17 residues. Per the germline V gene, CDR1 is SGHAT and CDR2 is FQNNGV. CDR3 amino acids: CASSFDSPGQGPDTQYF. The CDR3 DNA reads TGTGCCAGCAGCTTCGATTCCCCGGGACAGGGGCCAGATACGCAGTATTTT.

This clone has just a few counts. J is TRBJ2-2 and V is TRBV5-4; D may be TRBD1 or TRBD2 (5 bases each). V was shortened by 4 bases and J by 4 bases, with 8 bases between the two germline ends. The CDR3 loop spans 13 amino acids. The V gene's germline CDR1 is SGHNT and CDR2 YYREEE (reference sequence). The CDR3 loop reads CASSPGRTGELFF. CDR3 bases: TGTGCCAGCAGCCCGGGACGCACCGGGGAGCTGTTTTTT.

This clone has more than one count but fewer than ten. The chain couples TRBV9 to TRBJ1-1; 9 bases map to TRBD1. Germline trimming cut 0 bases from V and 10 bases from J; bases unmatched to any gene: 4. Germline CDR1 is SGDLS and CDR2 is YYNGEE. CDR3 length: 13 residues. CDR3 sequence reads: CASSVDPTGGAFF. In DNA, the CDR3 is TGTGCCAGCAGCGTAGACCCGACAGGGGGAGCTTTCTTT.

This clone was seen repeatedly, ten times or more. CDR3 loop: CASSRLAGEGNTQYF. CDR3 nucleotide sequence: TGTGCCAGCAGCCGGCTAGCGGGAGAAGGAAATACGCAGTATTTT. This sequence joins TRBV6-2 or TRBV6-3 and TRBJ2-3; TRBD2 matches at 10 bases. Germline values: CDR1 MNHEY, CDR2 SVGEGT. The V and J ends lost 6 bases and 7 bases, in that order; junction bases with no gene match: 10. The CDR3 has 15 residues.

The CDR3 spells CSVRGTRQGTQYF. Written as DNA, the CDR3 is TGCAGCGTTCGTGGGACTAGGCAGGGTACGCAGTATTTT. The chain couples TRBV29-1 to TRBJ2-3; 8 positions agree with TRBD2. J was trimmed by 8 bases and V by 5 bases; bases with no gene match: 9. There are 13 residues in the CDR3. Germline values: CDR1 SQVTM, CDR2 ANQGSEA.

V and J are TRBV3-1 (or the pseudogene TRBV3-2) and TRBJ2-3; D unclear. Trimming shortened V by 4 bases and J by 6 bases, and 14 bases separated the two germline ends. Germline loops: CDR1 LGHDT, CDR2 YNNKEL (reference sequence). The CDR3 spans 14 residues. This CDR3 reads CASSPALALDTQYF. For the CDR3, the DNA is TGTGCCAGCAGCCCAGCCCTTGCGTTGGATACGCAGTATTTT.

The chain links TRBV12-5 to TRBJ1-2, with a tentative D call TRBD1 (6 bases). Germline CDR1 and CDR2: LGHNT and FRNRAP. Trimming took 3 bases from V and 7 from J, leaving 12 bases between them. CDR3 length: 13 residues. CDR3 DNA: TGTGCTAGTGGTTTCTCATACAGGGTTGGCTACACCTTC. Protein: CASGFSYRVGYTF.

This clone was counted once. The rearrangement links TRBV6-5 to TRBJ1-1; perhaps TRBD1 as D (5 bases). The V end lost 6 bases, the J end lost 0 bases, and 11 bases lay between the germline ends. The CDR3 is made up of 14 amino acids. The germline V gene encodes CDR1 MNHEY and CDR2 SVGAGI. The CDR3 region has the DNA TGTGCCAGCAGCAAGACAGAAATGAACACTGAAGCTTTCTTT. It encodes CASSKTEMNTEAFF.

The rearrangement joins TRBV27 to TRBJ1-2; possible D gene TRBD1, 5 bases. The germline CDR1 and CDR2 sequences are MNHEY and SMNVEV (reference sequence). The CDR3 is made up of 12 amino acids. Trimming took off 6 bases at V and 4 bases at J, with 9 bases between the two ends. CDR3 residues: CASSAGGYGYTF. CDR3 sequence (DNA): TGTGCCAGCAGCGCGGGGGGCTATGGCTACACCTTC.

This CDR3 is CASSPRDTYTDTQYF. The CDR3 region has the DNA TGTGCCAGCAGCCCCCGGGACACCTACACAGATACGCAGTATTTT. The chain carries TRBV3-1 (or the pseudogene TRBV3-2) and TRBJ2-3, with a tentative D call TRBD1 (6 bases). The V and J ends lost 4 bases and 2 bases respectively, with 13 bases between them. The germline CDR1 and CDR2 sequences are LGHDT and YNNKEL (reference sequence). The CDR3 loop spans 15 amino acids.

The chain employs TRBV24-1 and TRBJ2-1, with TRBD2 matching over 9 bases. The CDR3 covers 14 residues. Germline CDR1 and CDR2: KGHDR and SFDVKD. With V trimmed by 4 bases and J by 7 bases, 4 bases remained unmatched. Here the CDR3 reads CATSEPSGKNEQFF. For the CDR3, the DNA is TGTGCCACCAGTGAGCCTAGCGGGAAGAATGAGCAGTTCTTC.

This sequence joins TRBV5-6 and TRBJ1-1; 7 bases line up with TRBD1. Germline-derived CDR1 and CDR2 are SGHDT and YYEEEE. With V trimmed by 4 bases and J by 3 bases, 12 bases remained unmatched. The CDR3 runs 16 residues. The CDR3 nucleotides read TGTGCCAGCAGCACACCTAGGACAGGAGGGTACACTGAAGCTTTCTTT. The encoded protein is CASSTPRTGGYTEAFF.

This clone has only one observation. The J gene is TRBJ1-1, the V gene TRBV4-1; no reliable D call. The CDR3 sequence is 18 residues long. CDR1 is MGHRA and CDR2 is YSYEKL in the germline V gene. Deletions cut 1 base from V and 0 bases from J, with 18 bases between. As DNA, the CDR3 is TGCGCCAGCAGCCAAGTAAGGCAAACTACAAAGATGAACACTGAAGCTTTCTTT. This sequence encodes CASSQVRQTTKMNTEAFF.

V usage is TRBV27 and J usage is TRBJ1-5; D might be TRBD1 (5 bases). The V gene's germline CDR1 is MNHEY and CDR2 SMNVEV (reference sequence). The CDR3 runs to 14 residues. The V gene lost 6 bases and the J gene lost 7 bases, with 16 bases spanning the gap. CDR3 sequence reads: CASSSAGDRQPQHF. The CDR3 DNA reads TGTGCCAGCAGCTCCGCGGGGGATCGGCAGCCCCAGCATTTT.

The chain employs TRBV19 and TRBJ1-4; tentatively, D is TRBD1 (5 bases). CDR3 length: 13 amino acids. In germline, CDR1 is LNHDA, CDR2 SQIVND (reference sequence). The V and J ends lost 7 bases and 6 bases respectively, with 12 bases between them. The CDR3 reads CASNGRDDEKLFF. The CDR3 DNA follows: TGTGCCAGTAATGGCAGGGACGATGAAAAACTGTTTTTT. Complete variable domain (other parts from reference TRBV19 and TRBJ1-4): DGGITQSPKYLFRKEGQNVTLSCEQNLNHDAMYWYRQDPGQGLRLIYYSQIVNDFQKGDIAEGYSVSREKKESFPLTVTSAQKNPTAFYLCASNGRDDEKLFFGSGTQLSVL.

This clone was found once. This chain joins TRBV5-1 and TRBJ1-2, with TRBD1 identical over 12 bases. Trimming took 4 bases from V and 7 from J; bases not matched to a gene: 5. This CDR3 is built from 14 residues. Germline CDR1 reads SGHRS; CDR2 reads YFSETQ. CDR3 protein: CASSQGQGASGYTF. The CDR3 DNA reads as TGCGCCAGCAGCCAGGGACAGGGGGCTTCTGGCTACACCTTC.

V and J are TRBV7-8 and TRBJ1-5; D possibly corresponds to TRBD1 (5 bases). V was trimmed by 2 bases and J by 2 bases, leaving 7 bases between them. Germline V gene sequence: CDR1 SGHVS, CDR2 FQNEAQ. The CDR3 is 14 residues long. The CDR3 region is CASSLSQGNQPQHF. CDR3 DNA sequence: TGTGCCAGCAGCTTATCACAGGGCAATCAGCCCCAGCATTTT.

This chain uses TRBV6-2 or TRBV6-3 with TRBJ2-2; D might be TRBD1 (6 bases). Germline V gene lookup returns CDR1 MNHEY and CDR2 SVGEGT. This CDR3 contains 15 residues. V lost 0 bases and J lost 7, with 12 bases in between. The CDR3 loop reads CASSYSSGDNGELFF. The CDR3 DNA reads TGTGCCAGCAGTTACTCATCCGGGGACAACGGGGAGCTGTTTTTT.

In its sample, this clone was seen once. The chain employs TRBV7-9 and TRBJ2-7, with unresolved D. CDR3 length: 12 residues. Germline loops: CDR1 SEHNR, CDR2 FQNEAQ (reference sequence). Trimming stripped 1 base from V and 5 bases from J, with 6 bases between. CDR3 in DNA: TGTGCCAGCAGCTTAGTGGACCACGAGCAGTACTTC. This translates into CASSLVDHEQYF.

This rearrangement joins TRBV21-1 to TRBJ2-7; TRBD2, the table's D call, lacks a check against the DNA. TRBV21-1 is noted as a pseudogene. This CDR3 comprises 11 residues. CDR3 sequence (DNA): TGTGCCAGCAGCCCCCGGTGGGAGCAGTACTTC. This gives the protein CASSPRWEQYF.